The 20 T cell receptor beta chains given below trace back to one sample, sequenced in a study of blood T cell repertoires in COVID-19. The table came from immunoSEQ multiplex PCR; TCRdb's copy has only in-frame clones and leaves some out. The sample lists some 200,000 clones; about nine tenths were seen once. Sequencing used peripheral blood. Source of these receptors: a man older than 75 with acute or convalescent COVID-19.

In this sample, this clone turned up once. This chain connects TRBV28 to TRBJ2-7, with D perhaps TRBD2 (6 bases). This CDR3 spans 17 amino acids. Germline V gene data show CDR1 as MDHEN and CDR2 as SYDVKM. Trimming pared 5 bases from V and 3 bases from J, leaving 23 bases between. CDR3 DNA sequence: TGTGCCAGCAGTCTACCTCCGAGACTAGAGTCGAGCTACGAGCAGTACTTC. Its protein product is CASSLPPRLESSYEQYF.

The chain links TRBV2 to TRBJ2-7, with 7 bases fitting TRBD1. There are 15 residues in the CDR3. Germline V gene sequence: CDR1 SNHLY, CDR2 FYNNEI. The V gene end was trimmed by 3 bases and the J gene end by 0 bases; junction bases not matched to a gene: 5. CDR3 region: CASSDLGTASYEQYF. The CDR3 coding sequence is TGTGCCAGCAGTGATCTAGGGACAGCCTCCTACGAGCAGTACTTC.

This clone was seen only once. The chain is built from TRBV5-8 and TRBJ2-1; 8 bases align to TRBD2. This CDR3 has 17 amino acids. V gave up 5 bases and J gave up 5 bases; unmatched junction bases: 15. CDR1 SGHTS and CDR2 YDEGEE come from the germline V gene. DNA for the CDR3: TGTGCCAGCAGACAACTAGCGGCACCCCCTTCCAACAATGAGCAGTTCTTC. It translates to CASRQLAAPPSNNEQFF.

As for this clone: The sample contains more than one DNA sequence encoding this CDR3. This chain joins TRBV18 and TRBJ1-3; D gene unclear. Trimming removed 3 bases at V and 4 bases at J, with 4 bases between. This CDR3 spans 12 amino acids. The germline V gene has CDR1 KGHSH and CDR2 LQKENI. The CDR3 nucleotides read TGTGCCAGCTCACCGAGGGGAAACACCATATATTTT. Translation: CASSPRGNTIYF.

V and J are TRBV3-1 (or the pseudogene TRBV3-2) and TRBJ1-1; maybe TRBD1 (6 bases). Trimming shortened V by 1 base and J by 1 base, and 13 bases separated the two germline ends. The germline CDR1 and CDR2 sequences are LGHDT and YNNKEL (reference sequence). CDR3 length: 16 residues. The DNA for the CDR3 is TGTGCCAGCAGCCAAGGCCCGAGCAGGGGGAACACTGAAGCTTTCTTT. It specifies CASSQGPSRGNTEAFF.

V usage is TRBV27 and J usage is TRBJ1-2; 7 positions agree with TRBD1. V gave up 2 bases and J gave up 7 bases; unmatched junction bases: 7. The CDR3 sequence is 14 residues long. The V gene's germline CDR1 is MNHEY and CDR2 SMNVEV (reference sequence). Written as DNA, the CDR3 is TGTGCCAGCAGTTTAATTAGGGGGCTCGGTGGCTACACCTTC. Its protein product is CASSLIRGLGGYTF.

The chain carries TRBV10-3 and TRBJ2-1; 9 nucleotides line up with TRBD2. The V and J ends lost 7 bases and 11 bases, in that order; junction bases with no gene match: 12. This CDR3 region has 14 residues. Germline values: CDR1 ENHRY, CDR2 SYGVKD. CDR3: CAITSGLAPLQQFF. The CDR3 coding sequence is TGTGCCATCACCTCTGGACTAGCGCCCTTACAGCAGTTCTTC.

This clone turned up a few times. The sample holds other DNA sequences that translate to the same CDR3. CDR3 sequence (DNA): TGTGCCAGCAGTTCCTACACCGGGGAGCTGTTTTTT. Amino acid sequence: CASSSYTGELFF. The chain has TRBV6-6 and TRBJ2-2, with no clear D. Trimming pared 4 bases from V and 3 bases from J, leaving 3 bases between. The CDR3 runs 12 residues. CDR1 MNHNY and CDR2 SVGAGI come from the germline V gene (reference sequence).

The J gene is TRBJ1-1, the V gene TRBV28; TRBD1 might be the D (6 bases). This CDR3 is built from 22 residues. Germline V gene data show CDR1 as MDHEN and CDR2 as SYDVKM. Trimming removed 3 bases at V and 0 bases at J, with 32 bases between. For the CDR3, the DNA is TGTGCCAGCAGTTTTTTATCATTTGAGTGGGGAAGGCAGGGGAGGGTGAACACTGAAGCTTTCTTT. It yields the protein CASSFLSFEWGRQGRVNTEAFF.

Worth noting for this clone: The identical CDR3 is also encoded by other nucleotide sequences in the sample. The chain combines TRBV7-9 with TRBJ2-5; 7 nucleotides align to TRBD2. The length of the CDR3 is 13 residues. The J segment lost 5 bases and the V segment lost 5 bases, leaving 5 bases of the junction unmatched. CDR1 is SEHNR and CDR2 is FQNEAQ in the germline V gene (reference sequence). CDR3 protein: CASSLLGGETQYF. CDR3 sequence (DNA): TGTGCCAGCAGCCTTCTCGGGGGGGAGACCCAGTACTTC.

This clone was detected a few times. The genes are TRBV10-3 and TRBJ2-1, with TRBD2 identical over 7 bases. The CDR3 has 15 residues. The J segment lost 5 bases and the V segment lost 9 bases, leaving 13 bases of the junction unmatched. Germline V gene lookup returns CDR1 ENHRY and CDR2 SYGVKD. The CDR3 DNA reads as TGTGCCATAGGACTAGGGGCGGGAGTGGACAATGAGCAGTTCTTC. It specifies CAIGLGAGVDNEQFF.

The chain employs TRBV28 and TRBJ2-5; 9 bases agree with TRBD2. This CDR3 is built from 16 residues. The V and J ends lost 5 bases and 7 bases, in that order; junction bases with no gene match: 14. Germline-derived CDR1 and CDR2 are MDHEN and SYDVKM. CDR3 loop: CASSPDWAGGIGTQYF. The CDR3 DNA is TGTGCCAGCAGTCCGGACTGGGCGGGAGGGATTGGGACCCAGTACTTC.

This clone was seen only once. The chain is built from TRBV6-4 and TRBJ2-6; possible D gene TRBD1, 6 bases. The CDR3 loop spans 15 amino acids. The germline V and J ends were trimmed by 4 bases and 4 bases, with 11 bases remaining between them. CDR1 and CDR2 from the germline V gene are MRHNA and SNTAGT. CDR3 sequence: CASSGQASGANVLTF. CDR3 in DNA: TGTGCCAGCAGTGGACAGGCATCGGGGGCCAACGTCCTGACTTTC.

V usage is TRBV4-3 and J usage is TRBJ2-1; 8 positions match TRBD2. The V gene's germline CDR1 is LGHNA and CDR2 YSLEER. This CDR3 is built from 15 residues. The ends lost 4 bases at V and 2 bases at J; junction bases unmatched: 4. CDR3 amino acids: CASSRTSGTYNEQFF. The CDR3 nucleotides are TGCGCCAGCAGCCGTACTAGCGGAACCTACAATGAGCAGTTCTTC.

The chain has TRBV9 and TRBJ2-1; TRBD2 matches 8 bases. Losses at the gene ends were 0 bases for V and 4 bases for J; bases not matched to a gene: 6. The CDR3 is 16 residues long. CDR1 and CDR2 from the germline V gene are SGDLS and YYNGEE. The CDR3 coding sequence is TGTGCCAGCAGCGTAGTTTGGCTAGCGGGTTACAATGAGCAGTTCTTC. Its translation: CASSVVWLAGYNEQFF.

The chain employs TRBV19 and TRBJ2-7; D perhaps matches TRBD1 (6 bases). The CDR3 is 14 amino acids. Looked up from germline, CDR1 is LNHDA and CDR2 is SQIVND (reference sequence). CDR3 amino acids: CASSLPPPGQGFDV. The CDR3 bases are TGTGCCAGTAGCCTACCCCCCCCGGGACAAGGTTTCGACGTC.

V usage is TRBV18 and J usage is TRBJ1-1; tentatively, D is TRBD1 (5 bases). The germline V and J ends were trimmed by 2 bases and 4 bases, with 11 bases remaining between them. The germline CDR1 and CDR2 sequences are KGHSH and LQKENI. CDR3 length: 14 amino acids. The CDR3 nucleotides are TGTGCCAGCTCACCAGCGGTGGGGCTCACTGAAGCTTTCTTT. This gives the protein CASSPAVGLTEAFF.

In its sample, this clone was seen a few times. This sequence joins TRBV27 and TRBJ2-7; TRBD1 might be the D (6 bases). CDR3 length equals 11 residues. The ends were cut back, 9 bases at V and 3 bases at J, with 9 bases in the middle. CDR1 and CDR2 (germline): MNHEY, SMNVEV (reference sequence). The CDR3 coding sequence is TGTGCCAGACCACAGGGCTACGAGCAGTACTTC. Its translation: CARPQGYEQYF.

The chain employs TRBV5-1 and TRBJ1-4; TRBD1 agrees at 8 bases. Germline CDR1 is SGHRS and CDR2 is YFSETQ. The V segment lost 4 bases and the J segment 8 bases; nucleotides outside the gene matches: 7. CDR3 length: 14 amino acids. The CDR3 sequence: CASSHQGAGEKLFF. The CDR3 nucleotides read TGCGCCAGCAGCCATCAGGGGGCGGGCGAAAAACTGTTTTTT.

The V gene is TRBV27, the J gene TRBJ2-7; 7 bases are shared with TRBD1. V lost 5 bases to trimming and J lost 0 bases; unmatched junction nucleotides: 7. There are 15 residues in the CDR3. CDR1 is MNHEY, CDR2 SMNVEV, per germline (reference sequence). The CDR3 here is CASSPTRDSSYEQYF. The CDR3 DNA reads TGTGCCAGCAGTCCAACCAGGGACAGCTCCTACGAGCAGTACTTC.